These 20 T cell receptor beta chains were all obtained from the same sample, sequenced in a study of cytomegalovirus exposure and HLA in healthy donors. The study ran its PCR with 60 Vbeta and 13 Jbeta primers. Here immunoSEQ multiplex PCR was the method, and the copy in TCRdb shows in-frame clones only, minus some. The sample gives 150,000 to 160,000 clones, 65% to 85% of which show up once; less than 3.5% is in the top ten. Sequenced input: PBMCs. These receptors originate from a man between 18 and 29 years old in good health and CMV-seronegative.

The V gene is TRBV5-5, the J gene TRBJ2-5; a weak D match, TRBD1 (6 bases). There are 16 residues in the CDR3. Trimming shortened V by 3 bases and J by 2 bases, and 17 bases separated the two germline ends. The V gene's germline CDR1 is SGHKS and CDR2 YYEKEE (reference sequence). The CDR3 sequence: CASSSIQGSAQETQYF. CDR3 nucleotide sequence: TGTGCCAGCAGCTCAATACAGGGTAGTGCGCAAGAGACCCAGTACTTC.

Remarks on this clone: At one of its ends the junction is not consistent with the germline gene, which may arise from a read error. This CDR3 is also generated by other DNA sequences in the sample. The CDR3 coding sequence is TGCGCCACAGGAGGGAGGGAGTGGGGGAATAGCAATCAGCCCCAGCATTTT. Residues: CATGGREWGNSNQPQHF. The chain has TRBV10-3 and TRBJ1-5, with D possibly matching TRBD1 (5 bases). Looked up from germline, CDR1 is ENHRY and CDR2 is SYGVKD. The length of the CDR3 is 17 residues.

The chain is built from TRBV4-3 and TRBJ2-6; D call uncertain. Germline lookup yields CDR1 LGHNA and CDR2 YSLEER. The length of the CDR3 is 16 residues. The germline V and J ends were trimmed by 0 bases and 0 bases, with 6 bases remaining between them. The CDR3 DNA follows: TGCGCCAGCAGCCAAGATAGAAGCTCTGGGGCCAACGTCCTGACTTTC. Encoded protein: CASSQDRSSGANVLTF.

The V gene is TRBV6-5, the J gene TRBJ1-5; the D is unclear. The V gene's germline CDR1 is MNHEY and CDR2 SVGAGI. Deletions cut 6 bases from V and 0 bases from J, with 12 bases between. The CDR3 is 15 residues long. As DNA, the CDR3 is TGTGCCAGCAGCTCGGTTCCTGCTAGCAATCAGCCCCAGCATTTT. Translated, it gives CASSSVPASNQPQHF.

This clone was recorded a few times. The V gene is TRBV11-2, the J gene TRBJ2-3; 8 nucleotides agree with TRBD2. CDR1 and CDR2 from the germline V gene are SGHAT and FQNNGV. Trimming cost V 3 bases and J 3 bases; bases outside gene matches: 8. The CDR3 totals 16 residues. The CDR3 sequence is CASSLDPGTSTDTQYF. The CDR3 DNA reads TGTGCCAGCAGCTTGGACCCCGGGACTAGTACAGATACGCAGTATTTT.

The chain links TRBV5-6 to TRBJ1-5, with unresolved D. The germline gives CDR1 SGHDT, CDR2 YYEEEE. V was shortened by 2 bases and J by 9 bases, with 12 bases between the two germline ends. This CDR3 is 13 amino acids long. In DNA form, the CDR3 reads TGTGCCAGCAGCTTAGGAGGGTTGCGGCCCCAGCATTTT. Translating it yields CASSLGGLRPQHF. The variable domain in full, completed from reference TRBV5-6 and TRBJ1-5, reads DAGVTQSPTHLIKTRGQQVTLRCSPKSGHDTVSWYQQALGQGPQFIFQYYEEEERQRGNFPDRFSGHQFPNYSSELNVNALLLGDSALYLCASSLGGLRPQHFGDGTRLSIL.

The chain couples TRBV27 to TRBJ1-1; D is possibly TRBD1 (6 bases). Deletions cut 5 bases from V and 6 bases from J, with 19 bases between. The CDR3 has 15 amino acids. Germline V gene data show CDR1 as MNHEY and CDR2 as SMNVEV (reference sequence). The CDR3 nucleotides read TGTGCCAGCAGTGCCTTACAGGGTGGGGGATCTGAAGCTTTCTTT. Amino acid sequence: CASSALQGGGSEAFF.

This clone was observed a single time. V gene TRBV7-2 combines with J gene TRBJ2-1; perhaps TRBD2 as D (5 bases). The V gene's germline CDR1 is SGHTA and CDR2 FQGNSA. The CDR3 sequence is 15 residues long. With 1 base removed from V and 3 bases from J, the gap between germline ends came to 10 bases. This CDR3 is CASSLGGSVYNEQFF. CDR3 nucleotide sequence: TGTGCCAGCAGCTTAGGGGGTAGCGTCTACAATGAGCAGTTCTTC.

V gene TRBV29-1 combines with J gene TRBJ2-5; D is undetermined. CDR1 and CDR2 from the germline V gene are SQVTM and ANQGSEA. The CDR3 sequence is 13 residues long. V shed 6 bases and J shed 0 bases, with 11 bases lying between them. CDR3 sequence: CSVARHYQETQYF. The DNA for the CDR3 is TGCAGCGTCGCTCGTCACTACCAAGAGACCCAGTACTTC.

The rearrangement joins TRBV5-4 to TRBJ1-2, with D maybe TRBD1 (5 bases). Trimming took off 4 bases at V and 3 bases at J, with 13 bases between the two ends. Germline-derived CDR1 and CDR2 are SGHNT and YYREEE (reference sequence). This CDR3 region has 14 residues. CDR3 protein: CASSPRGGDYGYTF. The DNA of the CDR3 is TGTGCCAGCAGCCCCCGTGGGGGGGACTATGGCTACACCTTC.

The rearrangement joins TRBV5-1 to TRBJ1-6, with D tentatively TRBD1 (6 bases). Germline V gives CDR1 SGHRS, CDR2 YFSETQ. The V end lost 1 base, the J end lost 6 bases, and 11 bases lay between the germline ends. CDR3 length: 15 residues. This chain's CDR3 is CASSLTGSSNSPLHF. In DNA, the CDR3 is TGCGCCAGCAGCTTGACAGGGTCAAGTAATTCACCCCTCCACTTT. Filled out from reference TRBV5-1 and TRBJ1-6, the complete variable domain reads KAGVTQTPRYLIKTRGQQVTLSCSPISGHRSVSWYQQTPGQGLQFLFEYFSETQRNKGNFPGRFSGRQFSNSRSEMNVSTLELGDSALYLCASSLTGSSNSPLHFGNGTRLTVT.

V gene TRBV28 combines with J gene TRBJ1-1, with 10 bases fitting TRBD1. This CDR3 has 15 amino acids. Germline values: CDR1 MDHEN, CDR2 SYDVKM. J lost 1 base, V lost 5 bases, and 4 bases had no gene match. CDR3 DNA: TGTGCCAGCAGTCCGGGACAGGGGAAGAACACTGAAGCTTTCTTT. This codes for CASSPGQGKNTEAFF. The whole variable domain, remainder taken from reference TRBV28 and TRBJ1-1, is DVKVTQSSRYLVKRTGEKVFLECVQDMDHENMFWYRQDPGLGLRLIYFSYDVKMKEKGDIPEGYSVSREKKERFSLILESASTNQTSMYLCASSPGQGKNTEAFFGQGTRLTVV.

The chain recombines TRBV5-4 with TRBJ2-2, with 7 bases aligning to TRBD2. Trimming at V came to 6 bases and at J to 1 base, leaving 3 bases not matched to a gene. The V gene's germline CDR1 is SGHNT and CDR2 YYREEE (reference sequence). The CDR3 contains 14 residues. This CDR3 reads CASTPGGNTGELFF. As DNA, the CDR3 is TGTGCCAGCACCCCGGGGGGGAACACCGGGGAGCTGTTTTTT. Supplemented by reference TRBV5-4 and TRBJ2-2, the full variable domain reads ETGVTQSPTHLIKTRGQQVTLRCSSQSGHNTVSWYQQALGQGPQFIFQYYREEENGRGNFPPRFSGLQFPNYSSELNVNALELDDSALYLCASTPGGNTGELFFGEGSRLTVL.

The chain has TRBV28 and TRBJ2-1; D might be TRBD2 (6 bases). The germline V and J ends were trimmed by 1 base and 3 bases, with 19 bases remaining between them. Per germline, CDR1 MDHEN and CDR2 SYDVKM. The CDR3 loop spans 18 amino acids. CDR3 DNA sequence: TGTGCCAGCAGTTTATACCCCCTGACCTGGGGGGACTACAATGAGCAGTTCTTC. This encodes CASSLYPLTWGDYNEQFF.

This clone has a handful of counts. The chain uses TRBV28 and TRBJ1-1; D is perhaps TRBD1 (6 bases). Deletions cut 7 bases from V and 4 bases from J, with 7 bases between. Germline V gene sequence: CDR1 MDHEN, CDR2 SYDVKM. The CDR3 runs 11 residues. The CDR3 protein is CASIQGTEAFF. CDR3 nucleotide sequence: TGTGCCAGCATACAGGGCACTGAAGCTTTCTTT.

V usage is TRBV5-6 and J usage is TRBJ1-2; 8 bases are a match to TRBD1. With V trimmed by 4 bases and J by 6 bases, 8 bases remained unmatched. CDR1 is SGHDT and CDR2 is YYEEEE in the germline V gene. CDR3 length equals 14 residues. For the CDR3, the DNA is TGTGCCAGCAGCCCCCTAGACAGGGGTGATGGCTACACCTTC. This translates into CASSPLDRGDGYTF.

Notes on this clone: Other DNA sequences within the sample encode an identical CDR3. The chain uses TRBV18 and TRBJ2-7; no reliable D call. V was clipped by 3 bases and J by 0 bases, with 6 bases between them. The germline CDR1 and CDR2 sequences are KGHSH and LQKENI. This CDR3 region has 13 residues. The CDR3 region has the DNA TGTGCCAGCTCACCGCCCAGCTCCTACGAGCAGTACTTC. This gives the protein CASSPPSSYEQYF.

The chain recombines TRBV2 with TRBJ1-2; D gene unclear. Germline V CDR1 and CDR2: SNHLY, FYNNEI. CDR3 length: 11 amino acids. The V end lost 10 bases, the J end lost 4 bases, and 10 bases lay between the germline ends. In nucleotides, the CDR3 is TGTGCCATCAGGTCCTCCTATGGCTACACCTTC. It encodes CAIRSSYGYTF.

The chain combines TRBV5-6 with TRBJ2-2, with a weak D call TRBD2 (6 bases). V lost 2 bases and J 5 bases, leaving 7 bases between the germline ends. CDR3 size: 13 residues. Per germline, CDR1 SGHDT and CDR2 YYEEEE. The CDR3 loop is CASSFRGTGELFF. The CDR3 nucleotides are TGTGCCAGCAGCTTCCGGGGGACCGGGGAGCTGTTTTTT.

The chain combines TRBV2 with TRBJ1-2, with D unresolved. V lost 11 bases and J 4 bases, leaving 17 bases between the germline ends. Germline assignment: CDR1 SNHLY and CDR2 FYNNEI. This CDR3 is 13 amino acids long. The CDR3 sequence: CAGRGGATYGYTF. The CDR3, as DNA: TGTGCCGGAAGAGGAGGAGCCACCTATGGCTACACCTTC.